This T cell receptor (beta chain) was sequenced in a study of T-cell reconstitution after alpha-beta-depleted transplantation in children. The study, taken as a whole, reports: By one year post-transplant, T-cell counts and diversity largely arose from T cells that were newly produced. Some patients owed their high day-60 TCRbeta diversity to surviving recipient T cells and thymic progenitors.

The V and J ends lost 3 bases and 3 bases, in that order; junction bases with no gene match: 8. CDR3 length equals 16 residues. The germline CDR1 and CDR2 sequences are SGHTA and FQGNSA. Unique molecular identifiers featured in how the TCRbeta library was prepared. TCRdb recomputed calls from the PCR reads with MiXCR, one row per CDR3 protein. The sample consists of fewer than 550,000 distinct CDR3 sequences, about 10% of them appearing once. This clonotype was found a few times. Its antigen is as yet unknown. The clonotype originates from a female patient between 2 and 15 years old who had a stem cell transplant for aplastic anemia, so the T cells may come from the graft donor. This chain links TRBV7-2 with TRBJ2-3, with 8 bases that match TRBD1. Sequences were derived from PBMCs, mostly from graft donor cells, sampled 180 days after TCRalphabeta/CD19-depleted stem cell transplant. The CDR3 region is CASSLNRGRRTDTQYF. The CDR3 bases are TGTGCCAGCAGCTTGAACAGGGGGAGGAGGACAGATACGCAGTATTTT.